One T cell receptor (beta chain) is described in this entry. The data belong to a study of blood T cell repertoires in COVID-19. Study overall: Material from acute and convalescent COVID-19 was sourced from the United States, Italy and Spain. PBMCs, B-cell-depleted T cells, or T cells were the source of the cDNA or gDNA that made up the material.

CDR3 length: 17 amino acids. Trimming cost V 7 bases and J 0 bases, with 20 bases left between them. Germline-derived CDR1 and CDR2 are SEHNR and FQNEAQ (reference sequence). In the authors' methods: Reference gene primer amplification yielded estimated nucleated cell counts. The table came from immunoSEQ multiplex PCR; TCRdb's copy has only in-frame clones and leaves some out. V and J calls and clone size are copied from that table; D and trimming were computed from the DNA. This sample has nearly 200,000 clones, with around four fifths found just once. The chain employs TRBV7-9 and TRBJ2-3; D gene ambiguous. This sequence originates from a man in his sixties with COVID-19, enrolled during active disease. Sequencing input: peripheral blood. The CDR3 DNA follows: TGTGCCAGCACCATCCTAGGCCAGTCATATAGCACAGATACGCAGTATTTT. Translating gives CASTILGQSYSTDTQYF.